A selection of T cell receptor beta chains follows, all from one sample in a study of blood T cell repertoires in COVID-19. TCRdb's table, derived via immunoSEQ multiplex PCR, lists solely in-frame clones and lacks some. The table lists some 100,000 clones, 70% to 90% of them singletons. Sequencing was done on a sample of peripheral blood. The receptors were sampled from a woman in her sixties with acute or convalescent COVID-19. The CDR3 runs from the conserved cysteine through the conserved F or W. A D gene is named only where the DNA matches it firmly. Only some rows state a clone size, as once, few, many or a class for expanded clones.

j_call: TRBJ2-1; d_call: TRBD2; clone_size: once; v_call: TRBV28; cdr3_aa: CASSPRTSGRVSSYNEQFF; cdr3_nt: TGTGCCAGCAGTCCAAGGACTAGCGGGAGGGTTAGCTCCTACAATGAGCAGTTCTTC
j_call: TRBJ1-6; d_call: .; clone_size: once; v_call: TRBV15; cdr3_aa: CATSRGDTYSPLHF; cdr3_nt: TGTGCCACCAGCAGAGGCGATACCTATTCACCCCTCCACTTT
j_call: TRBJ1-2; d_call: TRBD1; clone_size: .; v_call: TRBV27; cdr3_aa: CASSLSGDSYNYGYTF; cdr3_nt: TGTGCCAGCAGTTTATCGGGGGACAGCTATAACTATGGCTACACCTTC
j_call: TRBJ2-5; d_call: TRBD2; clone_size: .; v_call: TRBV7-2; cdr3_aa: CASSPPGLAKETQYF; cdr3_nt: TGTGCCAGCAGCCCTCCGGGACTAGCGAAAGAGACCCAGTACTTC
j_call: TRBJ2-1; d_call: TRBD2; clone_size: .; v_call: TRBV19; cdr3_aa: CATDSGSVSYNEQFF; cdr3_nt: TGTGCCACCGATAGCGGGAGCGTTTCCTACAATGAGCAGTTCTTC
j_call: TRBJ1-1; d_call: .; clone_size: .; v_call: TRBV25-1; cdr3_aa: CASRQRNIRGTEAFF; cdr3_nt: TGTGCCAGCAGGCAGCGGAACATCCGAGGCACTGAAGCTTTCTTT
j_call: TRBJ2-7; d_call: .; clone_size: .; v_call: TRBV6-6; cdr3_aa: CASRPTGFQDSYEQYF; cdr3_nt: TGTGCCAGCAGGCCCACTGGGTTCCAGGACTCCTACGAGCAGTACTTC
j_call: TRBJ2-2; d_call: .; clone_size: .; v_call: TRBV7-9; cdr3_aa: CASAAPHRATGELFF; cdr3_nt: TGTGCCTCGGCGGCTCCTCATAGAGCCACCGGGGAGCTGTTTTTT
j_call: TRBJ1-5; d_call: .; clone_size: .; v_call: TRBV15; cdr3_aa: CATSRKVGGPHQPQHF; cdr3_nt: TGTGCCACCAGCAGAAAAGTCGGAGGGCCCCACCAGCCCCAGCATTTT
j_call: TRBJ2-1; d_call: TRBD1; clone_size: once; v_call: TRBV7-9; cdr3_aa: CASSFPDRGNNEQFF; cdr3_nt: TGTGCCAGCAGCTTCCCGGACAGGGGGAACAATGAGCAGTTCTTC
j_call: TRBJ2-1; d_call: TRBD2; clone_size: .; v_call: TRBV5-1; cdr3_aa: CASSLAGTRSYEQFF; cdr3_nt: TGCGCCAGCAGCTTGGCCGGGACTAGATCGTATGAGCAGTTCTTC